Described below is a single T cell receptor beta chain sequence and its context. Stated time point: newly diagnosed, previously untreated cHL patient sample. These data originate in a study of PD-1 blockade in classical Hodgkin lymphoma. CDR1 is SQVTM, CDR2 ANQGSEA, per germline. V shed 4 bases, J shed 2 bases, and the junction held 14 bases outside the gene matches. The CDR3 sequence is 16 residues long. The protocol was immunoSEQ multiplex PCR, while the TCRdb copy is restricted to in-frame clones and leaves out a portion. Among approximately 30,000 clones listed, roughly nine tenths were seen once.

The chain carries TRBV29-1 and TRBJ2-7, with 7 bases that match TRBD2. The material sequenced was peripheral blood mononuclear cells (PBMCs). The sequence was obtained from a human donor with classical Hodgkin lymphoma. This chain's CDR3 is CSVGGDSSGTPYEQYF. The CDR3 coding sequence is TGCAGCGTTGGGGGCGATTCGAGCGGGACTCCCTACGAGCAGTACTTC.